This T cell receptor beta chain was recovered during a study of cytomegalovirus exposure and HLA in healthy donors. About the study: Out of fewer than 500 genotyped donors, roughly 78% belonged to the Caucasian-associated ancestry cluster. Study observations and caveats: Some V segments (TRBV6-2 and TRBV6-3 among them) were excluded as indistinguishable. For TCR beta chains, V- and J-gene trimming was later linked to a missense DCLRE1C variant.

The primer mix had 60 Vbeta and 13 Jbeta primers. Sequenced by immunoSEQ multiplex PCR; TCRdb stores in-frame clones only, minus some. The sample contains roughly 93,000 clones, about 80% of which appear only once. Worth noting for this clone: Antigen specificity is unknown.

Despite likely unrecorded immune exposures, the donors were nominally healthy at the time of sampling. Looked up from germline, CDR1 is MNHEY and CDR2 is SMNVEV (reference sequence). This CDR3 spans 16 amino acids. Germline trimming cut 5 bases from V and 8 bases from J; bases unmatched to any gene: 14. The clonotype comes from a man in his late teens or twenties in good health and CMV-seropositive. Sequenced material: PBMCs. The chain recombines TRBV27 with TRBJ1-1, with TRBD1 matching over 10 bases. The CDR3 DNA reads TGTGCCAGCAGTCCACAGACAGGGGGCCTATATCGAGAAGCTTTCTTT. Translated, it gives CASSPQTGGLYREAFF.